This T cell receptor beta chain is drawn from a study of cytomegalovirus exposure and HLA in healthy donors. As regards this clone: Its antigen is as yet unknown.

V was clipped by 5 bases and J by 1 base, with 13 bases between them. The germline gives CDR1 SGHAT, CDR2 FQNNGV. This CDR3 has 15 residues. Primers for the PCR totalled 60 Vbeta and 13 Jbeta. Clones were sequenced by immunoSEQ multiplex PCR, and TCRdb holds only the in-frame ones, with some missing. The table has some 140,000 clones, roughly four fifths seen once. Study-wide points: Sequencing depth across donors, presence/absence analyses assumed, was roughly uniform. Exclusion applied to some V segments, including TRBV6-2 and TRBV6-3, as they were indistinguishable. TCR sequences were mostly rare, though some public TCRs occurred in many donors.

Though nominally healthy at sampling, donors likely had unrecorded immune exposures. This TCR derives from a woman between 55 and 75 years old in good health and CMV-seronegative. The V gene is TRBV11-2, the J gene TRBJ2-3; possible D gene TRBD1, 6 bases. Sequenced: PBMCs. CDR3: CASSVQGRGTDTQYF. The CDR3 region has the DNA TGTGCCAGCAGCGTACAGGGACGCGGCACAGATACGCAGTATTTT.